The 2 T cell receptor beta chains presented below share a single source sample, sequenced in a study of cytomegalovirus exposure and HLA in healthy donors. Researchers ran the PCR with 60 Vbeta and 13 Jbeta primers. This table comes from immunoSEQ multiplex PCR, and its TCRdb copy is limited to in-frame clones, with some not included. In the table there are 120,000 to 150,000 clones, roughly two thirds of which are singletons. Sequenced: PBMCs. The receptors come from a male donor in good health and CMV-seronegative.

This chain connects TRBV9 to TRBJ1-3, with 7 bases that match TRBD1. This CDR3 region has 14 residues. Germline V gives CDR1 SGDLS, CDR2 YYNGEE. Trimming removed 4 bases from V and 2 bases from J; junction bases left unmatched: 3. The CDR3 coding sequence is TGTGCCAGCAGCAAGACAGGGACTGGAAACACCATATATTTT. Protein sequence: CASSKTGTGNTIYF.

The gene calls are TRBV28 and TRBJ2-7, with D hard to call. The CDR3 runs 13 residues. In germline, CDR1 is MDHEN, CDR2 SYDVKM. Trimming shortened V by 6 bases and J by 6 bases, and 15 bases separated the two germline ends. The CDR3 sequence: CASRELPSAEQYF. DNA for the CDR3: TGTGCCAGCAGGGAGCTTCCTAGTGCCGAGCAGTACTTC.